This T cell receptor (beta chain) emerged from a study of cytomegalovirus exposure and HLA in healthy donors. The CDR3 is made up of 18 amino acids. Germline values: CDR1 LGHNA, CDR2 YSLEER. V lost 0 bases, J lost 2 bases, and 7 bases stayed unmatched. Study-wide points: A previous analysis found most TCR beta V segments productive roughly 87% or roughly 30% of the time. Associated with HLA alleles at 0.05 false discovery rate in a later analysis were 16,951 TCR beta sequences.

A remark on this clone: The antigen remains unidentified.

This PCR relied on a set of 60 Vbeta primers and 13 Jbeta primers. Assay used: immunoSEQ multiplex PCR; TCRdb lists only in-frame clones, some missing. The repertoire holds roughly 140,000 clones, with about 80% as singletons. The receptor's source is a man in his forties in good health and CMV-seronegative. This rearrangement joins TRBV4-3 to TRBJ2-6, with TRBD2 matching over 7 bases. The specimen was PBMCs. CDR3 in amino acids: CASSQDLRLAAGANVLTF. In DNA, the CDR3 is TGCGCCAGCAGCCAAGATCTGAGACTAGCAGCTGGGGCCAACGTCCTGACTTTC.